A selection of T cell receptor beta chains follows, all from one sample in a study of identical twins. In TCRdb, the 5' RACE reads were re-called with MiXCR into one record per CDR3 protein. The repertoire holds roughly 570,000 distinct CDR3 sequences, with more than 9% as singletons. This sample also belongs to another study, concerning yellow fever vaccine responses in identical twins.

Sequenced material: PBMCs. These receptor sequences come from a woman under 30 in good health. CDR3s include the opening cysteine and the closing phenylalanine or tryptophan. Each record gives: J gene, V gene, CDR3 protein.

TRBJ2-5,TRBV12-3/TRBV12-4,CATEDRQETQYF
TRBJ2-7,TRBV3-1,CASSQNSGYEQYF
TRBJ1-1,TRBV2,CASSDYRVINTEAFF
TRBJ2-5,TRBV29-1,CSVVGLRGETQYF
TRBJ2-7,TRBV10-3,CAISERDGLSSYEQYF
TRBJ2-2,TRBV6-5,CASSSSSGTGDTGELFF
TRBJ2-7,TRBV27,CASSLSSGIYEQYF
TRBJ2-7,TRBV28,CASSLIGFGEQYF
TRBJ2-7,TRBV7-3,CASSLIGQGSYEQYF
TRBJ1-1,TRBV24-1,CATSDVGNTEAFF
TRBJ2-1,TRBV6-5,CASSYSTGLAGGSQFF
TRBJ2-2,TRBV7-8,CASRRSGTGNTGELFF
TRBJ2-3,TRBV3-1,CACSQDSGAGTTDTQYF
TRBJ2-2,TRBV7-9,CASSPRATNTGELFF
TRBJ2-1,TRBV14,CASSQGLWNEQFF
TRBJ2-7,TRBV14,CASSDTTGVSYEQYF
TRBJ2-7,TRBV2,CASNSQESSYEQYF
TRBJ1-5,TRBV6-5,CASSSTGGWGYSNQPQHF